Described below is a single T cell receptor (beta chain) sequence and its context. This clonotype was counted only a few times. Its antigen is not yet known. No much larger clone exists at a distance of one base, and base qualities are not known. The source of the sample is a study of T cells after yellow fever vaccination (dated by TCRdb to the late 2010s). Background for the entire study: Libraries from fractions with low cell numbers were prepared with the SMART-Seq v4 Ultra Low Input RNA kit. Two healthy male donors, one aged 18 to 30 and one aged 30 to 40 years, were included in the cohort. Bulk TCR alpha and beta repertoires were sequenced longitudinally to track T-cell clones before and after primary and booster YFV17D yellow fever vaccination. Blood was drawn at multiple timepoints before and after primary and secondary immunization, with bulk PBMC replicates and cell subsets isolated.

The treatment or condition label of this sample denotes: live attenuated yellow fever vaccine strain. At every blood-draw timepoint, two biological replicates of bulk PBMCs were collected. A standard Ficoll-Paque protocol was used to isolate PBMCs from peripheral blood. RNA was extracted with TriZol from bulk PBMCs, CD4 and CD8 fractions, and dextramer-positive and dextramer-negative fractions. TCR cDNA was synthesized by 5'RACE template switching, which introduced a universal primer site and unique molecular identifiers. Priming of cDNA synthesis was performed from both the TCR alpha and TCR beta constant segments. Libraries were amplified in two PCR steps, with sample barcodes and sequencing adapters added in the second step. Sequencing of libraries was done on Illumina HiSeq 2500 (2x100 bp) or NovaSeq (2x150 bp). In the source study's methods: Reads were demultiplexed and collapsed into UMI consensus sequences with MIGEC, and V(D)J alignment was performed with MiXCR. Vaccine-responding clonotypes were identified with edgeR using replicate PBMC samples, with FDR below 0.01 and a log2 fold change above 5 up to day 15 being required. Each bulk clonotype received a CD4 or CD8 identity based on whether the sequenced CD4 or CD8 repertoire contained that clonotype at higher abundance. Clones were called with MiXCR by TCRdb after fastp trimmed the public reads at Q25, and only in-frame beta chains were retained. Under each unique CDR3 protein, matching rows form one entry showing the most common genes and DNA. TCRdb's processing, not the authors' own work, is the source of the V and J calls. The sample table records approximately 550,000 distinct CDR3 sequences; roughly 19% of these occur just once. Roughly an eighth of the sample rests with the top ten.

General conclusions and limits of the study: Compared with the primary T-cell response, the secondary T-cell response was faster but weaker, reaching its peak on day 5 rather than on day 15. A small share of clonotypes was detected in both CD4 and CD8 compartments, with the overlap likely arising from convergent recombination. Computational filtering was needed because FACS-sorted repertoires could contain abundant contaminating clonotypes from the bulk population. After the booster, most clones that had expanded after primary vaccination were detected again (nearly 98% of CD4 and about 88% of CD8), suggesting broad maintenance of memory. Because only a couple of donors were included in the study, the extent to which the findings can be generalized is limited.

This specimen was PBMCs, taken 15 days after the yellow fever booster vaccination. This sequence was found in a young man who received the YFV17D yellow fever vaccine.

The CDR3 reads as follows: CSARDTPIRSNSQETQYF. At the DNA level, the sequence is TGCAGTGCTAGAGATACACCAATCCGGTCGAACAGCCAAGAGACCCAGTACTTC. The V and J genes are TRBV20-1 and TRBJ2-5; the D gene assignment is ambiguous. The CDR3 numbers 18 residues from cysteine through phenylalanine. The kept DNA is CDR3 alone, 54 bases in frame from the first base. V lost 0 bases and J lost 1 base; the stretch between them is 21 bases long. Taken from the germline V gene (reference sequence), the CDR1 and CDR2 loops are DFQATT and SNEGSKA.